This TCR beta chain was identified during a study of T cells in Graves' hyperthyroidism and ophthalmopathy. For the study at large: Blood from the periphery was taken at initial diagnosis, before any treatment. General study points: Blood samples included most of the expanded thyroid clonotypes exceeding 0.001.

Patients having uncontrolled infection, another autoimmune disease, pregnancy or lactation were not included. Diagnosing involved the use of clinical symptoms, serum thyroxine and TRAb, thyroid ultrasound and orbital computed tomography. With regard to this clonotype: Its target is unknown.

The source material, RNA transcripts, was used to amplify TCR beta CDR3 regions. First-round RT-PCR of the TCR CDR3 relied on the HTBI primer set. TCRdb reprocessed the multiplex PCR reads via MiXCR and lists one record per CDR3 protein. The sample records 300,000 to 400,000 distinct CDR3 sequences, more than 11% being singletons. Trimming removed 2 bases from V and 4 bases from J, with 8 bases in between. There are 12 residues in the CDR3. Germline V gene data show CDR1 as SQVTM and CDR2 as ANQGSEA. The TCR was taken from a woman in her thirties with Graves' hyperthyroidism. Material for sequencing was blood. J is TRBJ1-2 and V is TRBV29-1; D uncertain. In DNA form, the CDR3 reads TGCAGCGTTGAATATGGGGTCTATGGCTACACCTTC. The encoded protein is CSVEYGVYGYTF.